This entry lists 11 T cell receptor beta chains sequenced from one sample in a study of beta chain features in type 1 diabetes. Expressed TCRB transcripts were sequenced because the isolated RNA had all been reverse transcribed beforehand. The repertoire was sequenced with immunoSEQ multiplex PCR; TCRdb's copy has only in-frame clones and lacks some. The table records 200,000 to 250,000 clones, roughly two thirds of them present only once. The sample consisted of naive CD4+ T cells from blood. These receptors all stem from a man aged 30 to 45 in good health.

V usage is TRBV29-1 and J usage is TRBJ2-7; TRBD1 matches at 8 bases. CDR3 length: 13 residues. The J segment lost 0 bases and the V segment lost 5 bases, leaving 3 bases of the junction unmatched. The germline gives CDR1 SQVTM, CDR2 ANQGSEA. The CDR3 DNA sequence: TGCAGCGTTCGACAGGGGCCCTCCTACGAGCAGTACTTC. This translates into CSVRQGPSYEQYF.

This chain's CDR3 is CSVAQGSDGYTF. For the CDR3, the DNA is TGCAGCGTTGCTCAGGGGAGCGATGGCTACACCTTC. This rearrangement joins TRBV29-1 to TRBJ1-2, with D perhaps matching TRBD1 (6 bases). The V and J ends lost 4 bases and 6 bases respectively, with 12 bases between them. The V gene's germline CDR1 is SQVTM and CDR2 ANQGSEA. CDR3 length equals 12 residues.

The chain recombines TRBV9 with TRBJ2-5, with 7 positions matching TRBD1. The germline V gene encodes CDR1 SGDLS and CDR2 YYNGEE. With 5 bases clipped from V and 2 bases from J, the junction kept 6 bases outside the gene matches. The CDR3 consists of 14 residues. In DNA form, the CDR3 reads TGTGCCAGCAGTCCGACAGGGTCGCAAGAGACCCAGTACTTC. Its translation is CASSPTGSQETQYF.

The chain combines TRBV30 with TRBJ1-5; D uncertain. Per the germline V gene, CDR1 is GTSNPN and CDR2 is SVGIG (reference sequence). The CDR3 has 10 amino acids. Trimming left V 1 base short and J 7 bases short, with 2 bases between. The CDR3: CAWSGQPQHF. CDR3 DNA: TGTGCCTGGAGTGGGCAGCCCCAGCATTTT.

The chain is built from TRBV5-1 and TRBJ2-3; tentative D call: TRBD2 (5 bases). The V end was cut by 4 bases, the J end by 4 bases, with 16 bases between. Germline lookup yields CDR1 SGHRS and CDR2 YFSETQ. The CDR3 runs 15 residues. CDR3 nucleotide sequence: TGCGCCAGCAGCGTGGACTTTGCTGTGGCAGATACGCAGTATTTT. Amino acids: CASSVDFAVADTQYF.

This clone turned up a few times. V gene TRBV7-2 combines with J gene TRBJ2-5; a possible D gene is TRBD2 (6 bases). The length of the CDR3 is 14 residues. The germline V gene encodes CDR1 SGHTA and CDR2 FQGNSA. Trimming left V 8 bases short and J 2 bases short, with 15 bases between. The CDR3 sequence: CASAGRPGQETQYF. The CDR3 DNA sequence: TGTGCCAGCGCGGGACGTCCCGGGCAAGAGACCCAGTACTTC.

This clone was seen more than once but under ten times. The chain combines TRBV25-1 with TRBJ2-1, with D hard to call. Germline assignment: CDR1 MGHDK and CDR2 SYGVNS. The CDR3 totals 16 residues. The ends were cut back, 2 bases at V and 1 base at J, with 12 bases in the middle. In DNA form, the CDR3 reads TGTGCCAGCAGTGAACCGGACGGTGGATCCTACAATGAGCAGTTCTTC. It specifies CASSEPDGGSYNEQFF.

The V gene is TRBV30, the J gene TRBJ1-1; no definite D call. The CDR3 extends over 11 amino acids. Germline V gene sequence: CDR1 GTSNPN, CDR2 SVGIG (reference sequence). The germline V and J ends were trimmed by 3 bases and 7 bases, with 9 bases remaining between them. This CDR3 reads CAWRQSYEAFF. The CDR3 bases are TGTGCCTGGAGACAATCCTATGAAGCTTTCTTT.

This chain uses TRBV29-1 with TRBJ1-1, with D tentatively TRBD1 (5 bases). The CDR3 is made up of 12 amino acids. With 6 bases removed from V and 7 bases from J, the gap between germline ends came to 15 bases. CDR1 is SQVTM and CDR2 is ANQGSEA in the germline V gene. Here the CDR3 reads CSVKNVGGEAFF. CDR3 nucleotide sequence: TGCAGCGTCAAGAATGTGGGGGGTGAAGCTTTCTTT.

This clone was counted between two and nine times. This chain uses TRBV30 with TRBJ2-2; 7 nucleotides agree with TRBD1. The junction had 4 bases not matched to a gene; V was cut back by 8 bases and J by 1 base. The CDR3 spans 13 residues. Germline assignment: CDR1 GTSNPN and CDR2 SVGIG (reference sequence). The CDR3: CARRTGNTGELFF. The CDR3 DNA reads as TGTGCCAGACGGACAGGGAACACCGGGGAGCTGTTTTTT.

The rearrangement joins TRBV30 to TRBJ2-2, with D possibly being TRBD1 (5 bases). CDR1 and CDR2 (germline): GTSNPN, SVGIG (reference sequence). V dropped 4 bases and J dropped 1 base, with 10 bases sitting between them. The CDR3 runs to 14 residues. CDR3 protein: CAWTWGGNTGELFF. Here the CDR3 DNA reads TGTGCCTGGACCTGGGGCGGGAACACCGGGGAGCTGTTTTTT.